The rows below give T cell receptor beta chains drawn from one sample of a study of shared T cell receptors in the human thymus. Libraries were prepared by immunoSEQ multiplex PCR; TCRdb keeps only in-frame clonotypes and omits some of them. Of hundreds of thousands of clones in the sample, 85% to 90% are singletons; the top ten hold about 0.01%. The sample was also reused in another study, on human thymus T cells.

The sequenced material came from thymocytes. The source of these receptors is a boy younger than two with a congenital heart defect. The CDR3 runs from the conserved cysteine through the conserved F or W. D genes are given only for firm matches. Clone size is given for some rows only: seen once, a few or many times, or a class if the clone is expanded.

abundance: .
v_gene: TRBV5-8
len: 12
j_gene: TRBJ1-5
d_gene: .
CDR3nt: TGTGCCAGCAGCCCCGCGGAGCAGCCCCAGCATTTT
CDR3aa: CASSPAEQPQHF

abundance: .
v_gene: TRBV6-4
len: 15
j_gene: TRBJ2-5
d_gene: .
CDR3nt: TGTGCCAGCAGTAACCTCAGGTTCAGAAGGGAGACCCAGTACTTC
CDR3aa: CASSNLRFRRETQYF

abundance: once
v_gene: TRBV5-8
len: 18
j_gene: TRBJ1-5
d_gene: .
CDR3nt: TGTGCCAGCAGCACGCATCGGAGGGCGGCTCGTAGCAATCAGCCCCAGCATTTT
CDR3aa: CASSTHRRAARSNQPQHF

abundance: .
v_gene: TRBV11-1
len: 13
j_gene: TRBJ2-7
d_gene: TRBD1
CDR3nt: TGTGCCAGCAGCCGGGGACAGGGTAACGAGCAGTACTTC
CDR3aa: CASSRGQGNEQYF

abundance: .
v_gene: TRBV4-3
len: 17
j_gene: TRBJ1-1
d_gene: TRBD1
CDR3nt: TGCGCCAGCAGCCAAGCGAAGGACAGGCCCATGAACACTGAAGCTTTCTTT
CDR3aa: CASSQAKDRPMNTEAFF

abundance: .
v_gene: TRBV4-1
len: 16
j_gene: TRBJ2-1
d_gene: TRBD2
CDR3nt: TGCGCCAGCAGCCAACGAGCGGGGTACCCTTACAATGAGCAGTTCTTC
CDR3aa: CASSQRAGYPYNEQFF

abundance: .
v_gene: TRBV5-6
len: 16
j_gene: TRBJ2-7
d_gene: TRBD2
CDR3nt: TGTGCCAGCAGCCTGTGGGCTGGCGGGAGCTCCTACGAGCAGTACTTC
CDR3aa: CASSLWAGGSSYEQYF

abundance: .
v_gene: TRBV29-1
len: 12
j_gene: TRBJ1-1
d_gene: TRBD1
CDR3nt: TGCAGCGTTCCCGGGACAGGGATTGAAGCTTTCTTT
CDR3aa: CSVPGTGIEAFF

abundance: .
v_gene: TRBV6-5
len: 16
j_gene: TRBJ2-6
d_gene: .
CDR3nt: TGTGCCAGCAGTTACGCTCAGGGATCCGGGGCCAACGTCCTGACTTTC
CDR3aa: CASSYAQGSGANVLTF

abundance: once
v_gene: TRBV11-2
len: 14
j_gene: TRBJ2-1
d_gene: TRBD2
CDR3nt: TGTGCCAGCAGCCGCCGCGGGGGACGAAATGAGCAGTTCTTC
CDR3aa: CASSRRGGRNEQFF

abundance: .
v_gene: TRBV11-1
len: 17
j_gene: TRBJ2-2
d_gene: TRBD2
CDR3nt: TGTGCCAGCAGTAACGACCCTGGGACTAGTAACACCGGGGAGCTGTTTTTT
CDR3aa: CASSNDPGTSNTGELFF

abundance: .
v_gene: TRBV14
len: 13
j_gene: TRBJ1-1
d_gene: .
CDR3nt: TGTGCCAGCAGCCAAGATTTTCTAAGTGAAGCTTTCTTT
CDR3aa: CASSQDFLSEAFF

abundance: .
v_gene: TRBV4-3
len: 18
j_gene: TRBJ2-1
d_gene: TRBD1
CDR3nt: TGCGCCAGCAGCCAAAGCCGACTAAACAGGGGGCGAGTCGATGAGCAGTTCTTC
CDR3aa: CASSQSRLNRGRVDEQFF

abundance: .
v_gene: TRBV2
len: 15
j_gene: TRBJ2-7
d_gene: TRBD1
CDR3nt: TGTGCCAGCAGACCAGGACAGGGGCACTCCTACGAGCAGTACTTC
CDR3aa: CASRPGQGHSYEQYF

abundance: .
v_gene: TRBV27
len: 16
j_gene: TRBJ2-1
d_gene: TRBD2
CDR3nt: TGTGCCAGCAGAGACAGCGGGAGGGGGTCCTACAATGAGCAGTTCTTC
CDR3aa: CASRDSGRGSYNEQFF

abundance: .
v_gene: TRBV27
len: 15
j_gene: TRBJ1-4
d_gene: .
CDR3nt: TGTGCCAGCAGTCGTACAGGGTGGGCTAATGAAAAACTGTTTTTT
CDR3aa: CASSRTGWANEKLFF

abundance: .
v_gene: TRBV5-6
len: 15
j_gene: TRBJ2-7
d_gene: TRBD2
CDR3nt: TGTGCCAGCAGCTGCGAGGGGTTAGCGGGAGGCGAGCAGTACTTC
CDR3aa: CASSCEGLAGGEQYF

abundance: .
v_gene: TRBV4-1
len: 18
j_gene: TRBJ2-7
d_gene: TRBD1
CDR3nt: TGCGCCAGCAGCCAAGATCGTCCGGGACAGGCCCATTCCTACGAGCAGTACTTC
CDR3aa: CASSQDRPGQAHSYEQYF

abundance: .
v_gene: TRBV27
len: 14
j_gene: TRBJ2-3
d_gene: TRBD2
CDR3nt: TGTGCCAGCAGCCGTAGCGGGAGCACAGATACGCAGTATTTT
CDR3aa: CASSRSGSTDTQYF

abundance: few
v_gene: TRBV5-1
len: 15
j_gene: TRBJ1-3
d_gene: .
CDR3nt: TGCGCCAGCAGCTTGCGGGGAGTCTCTGGAAACACCATATATTTT
CDR3aa: CASSLRGVSGNTIYF

abundance: .
v_gene: TRBV5-1
len: 19
j_gene: TRBJ1-4
d_gene: TRBD1
CDR3nt: TGCGCCAGCAGCTTGGATGTCGACAGGGGAATTGCAACTAATGAAAAACTGTTTTTT
CDR3aa: CASSLDVDRGIATNEKLFF

abundance: .
v_gene: TRBV5-4
len: 20
j_gene: TRBJ2-2
d_gene: .
CDR3nt: TGTGCCAGCAGCTCGGAGGGACTGGGAAGGAGACCCGGGAACACCGGGGAGCTGTTTTTT
CDR3aa: CASSSEGLGRRPGNTGELFF

abundance: .
v_gene: TRBV18
len: 14
j_gene: TRBJ2-3
d_gene: .
CDR3nt: TGTGCCAGCTCACCCGACATTAGCACAGATACGCAGTATTTT
CDR3aa: CASSPDISTDTQYF

abundance: .
v_gene: TRBV5-4
len: 16
j_gene: TRBJ2-1
d_gene: TRBD1
CDR3nt: TGTGCCAGCAGCTTCCGTCGGGACAGGGGAGATAATGAGCAGTTCTTC
CDR3aa: CASSFRRDRGDNEQFF

abundance: .
v_gene: TRBV19
len: 16
j_gene: TRBJ1-5
d_gene: .
CDR3nt: TGTGCCAGTAGTACCTCCCGACGGGGGGCCAATCAGCCCCAGCATTTT
CDR3aa: CASSTSRRGANQPQHF

abundance: .
v_gene: TRBV2
len: 12
j_gene: TRBJ1-5
d_gene: .
CDR3nt: TGTGCCAGCAGTCCTATAAATCAGCCCCAGCATTTT
CDR3aa: CASSPINQPQHF

abundance: .
v_gene: TRBV5-1
len: 14
j_gene: TRBJ2-5
d_gene: .
CDR3nt: TGCGCCAGCAGCCGAGCGGCGTACCAAGAGACCCAGTACTTC
CDR3aa: CASSRAAYQETQYF

abundance: once
v_gene: TRBV12-5
len: 14
j_gene: TRBJ2-3
d_gene: TRBD2
CDR3nt: TGTGCTAGTGGTATGAAGACTAGCGCAGATACGCAGTATTTT
CDR3aa: CASGMKTSADTQYF

abundance: .
v_gene: TRBV27
len: 14
j_gene: TRBJ1-2
d_gene: TRBD1
CDR3nt: TGTGCCAGCAGCCCCCAGGGGGCTGGCTATGGCTACACCTTC
CDR3aa: CASSPQGAGYGYTF

abundance: .
v_gene: TRBV6-6
len: 15
j_gene: TRBJ2-1
d_gene: TRBD1
CDR3nt: TGTGCCAGCAGTACCGGGACAGGGACCTACAATGAGCAGTTCTTC
CDR3aa: CASSTGTGTYNEQFF

abundance: .
v_gene: TRBV10-3
len: 15
j_gene: TRBJ1-3
d_gene: .
CDR3nt: TGTGCCATCAGTGTCGGGGTAGTCACTGGAAACACCATATATTTT
CDR3aa: CAISVGVVTGNTIYF

abundance: .
v_gene: TRBV2
len: 17
j_gene: TRBJ2-3
d_gene: .
CDR3nt: TGTGCCAGCAGTGAAGCGGGAGGGCCAGGGGACACAGATACGCAGTATTTT
CDR3aa: CASSEAGGPGDTDTQYF

abundance: once
v_gene: TRBV4-2
len: 16
j_gene: TRBJ2-7
d_gene: TRBD2
CDR3nt: TGTGCCAGCAGCCAAGATATAGGCGGGAGGGCCCACGAGCAGTACTTC
CDR3aa: CASSQDIGGRAHEQYF

abundance: once
v_gene: TRBV20-1
len: 11
j_gene: TRBJ2-1
d_gene: TRBD2
CDR3nt: TGCAGTGCTAGATCGTCTAGCGGGAAGTTCTTC
CDR3aa: CSARSSSGKFF

abundance: .
v_gene: TRBV28
len: 16
j_gene: TRBJ1-4
d_gene: .
CDR3nt: TGTGCCAGCACCCAGACTCGCGGGCCGACTAATGAAAAACTGTTTTTT
CDR3aa: CASTQTRGPTNEKLFF

abundance: .
v_gene: TRBV11-2
len: 18
j_gene: TRBJ1-3
d_gene: TRBD1
CDR3nt: TGTGCCAGCAGCGTCTACTACCCAGACAGGGAGAAGGGAAACACCATATATTTT
CDR3aa: CASSVYYPDREKGNTIYF

abundance: .
v_gene: TRBV7-9
len: 15
j_gene: TRBJ2-1
d_gene: .
CDR3nt: TGTGCCAGCAGTCATAGCGGAAGGGTACACAATGAGCAGTTCTTC
CDR3aa: CASSHSGRVHNEQFF

abundance: .
v_gene: TRBV2
len: 14
j_gene: TRBJ1-2
d_gene: TRBD1
CDR3nt: TGTGCCAGCCTTGGATGGGGACAGGGGTGCGGCTACACCTTC
CDR3aa: CASLGWGQGCGYTF

abundance: once
v_gene: TRBV4-2
len: 15
j_gene: TRBJ1-2
d_gene: TRBD1
CDR3nt: TGTGCCAGCAGCCTCGACAGGGCTGATAACTATGGCTACACCTTC
CDR3aa: CASSLDRADNYGYTF

abundance: .
v_gene: TRBV4-1
len: 20
j_gene: TRBJ2-1
d_gene: TRBD2
CDR3nt: TGCGCCAGCAGCCTCCGGGGGGGAGGCACATACTTGCTCTCCTACAATGAGCAGTTCTTC
CDR3aa: CASSLRGGGTYLLSYNEQFF

abundance: .
v_gene: TRBV27
len: 14
j_gene: TRBJ1-2
d_gene: TRBD1
CDR3nt: TGTGCCAGCAGTCCGGGGGACAGGGGGCAAGGCTACACCTTC
CDR3aa: CASSPGDRGQGYTF

abundance: .
v_gene: TRBV7-6
len: 13
j_gene: TRBJ2-5
d_gene: .
CDR3nt: TGTGCCAGCAGAAGGGACACCCAAGAGACCCAGTACTTC
CDR3aa: CASRRDTQETQYF